These T cell receptor beta chains were read from a single sample in a study of blood T cell repertoires in COVID-19. Sequencing was performed with immunoSEQ multiplex PCR; in TCRdb, only in-frame clones are kept and a portion is missing. Altogether approximately 170,000 clones are present, around 90% being singletons, with the ten largest covering roughly 1.9%. The sample taken for sequencing was peripheral blood. The receptors stem from a man in his forties or fifties who had recovered from COVID-19. CDR3s leave out the opening cysteine and the closing phenylalanine or tryptophan. Fields, in order: V gene, J gene, CDR3 protein.

>TRBV7-6|TRBJ2-5
ASSPDPASGGAQY
>TRBV27|TRBJ2-6
ASSNSGANVLT
>TRBV15|TRBJ2-3
ATSRDPGGPNTQY
>TRBV18|TRBJ2-7
ASSLGTGMRHEQY
>TRBV10-1|TRBJ2-2
ASSESFAGGTGELF
>TRBV30|TRBJ2-3
AWSGDFRAADTQY
>TRBV12-3/TRBV12-4|TRBJ2-1
ASRPTSSEQF
>TRBV5-1|TRBJ2-5
ASSLAPGYQETQY
>TRBV6-6|TRBJ1-1
ASSGTEDEAF
>TRBV5-6|TRBJ1-2
ASSLGGGELPGYT
>TRBV28|TRBJ2-7
ASSFGQGSYEQY
>TRBV27|TRBJ2-7
ASSFQYSSGYEQY
>TRBV19|TRBJ1-2
ASTWDRSHGYT
>TRBV19|TRBJ1-3
ASSLGQGSGNTIY
>TRBV28|TRBJ2-5
ASSSTGDETQY
>TRBV6-5|TRBJ1-2
ASSYSGTGDYGYT
>TRBV6-2/TRBV6-3|TRBJ2-2
ASSYSSRGGAGELF
>TRBV7-2|TRBJ2-7
ASSLAAGTPKYEQY
>TRBV15|TRBJ1-2
ATSRDQGQGYT
>TRBV5-1|TRBJ1-2
ASSLGQGNYGYT
>TRBV28|TRBJ2-2
ASIAAGGATGELF
>TRBV27|TRBJ2-1
ASSALGLGGYNEQF
>TRBV21-1|TRBJ1-5
ASSKDREGSVSQPQH
>TRBV5-6|TRBJ1-2
ASTWDRVGDYT
>TRBV19|TRBJ1-5
ASSRTGDNQPQH
>TRBV4-2|TRBJ2-6
ASSQEQEAGPSGANVLT
>TRBV5-1|TRBJ2-7
ASSLVLAGIAYEQY
>TRBV15|TRBJ2-1
ATSRGGGGSYNEQF
>TRBV6-4|TRBJ1-1
ASRREGMNTEAF
>TRBV2|TRBJ1-2
ASSEDRVGYT
>TRBV21-1|TRBJ2-3
ARTPQPDTQY
>TRBV9|TRBJ2-5
ASSNGGAGGETQY
>TRBV24-1|TRBJ1-5
ATSDPRQGYDQPQH